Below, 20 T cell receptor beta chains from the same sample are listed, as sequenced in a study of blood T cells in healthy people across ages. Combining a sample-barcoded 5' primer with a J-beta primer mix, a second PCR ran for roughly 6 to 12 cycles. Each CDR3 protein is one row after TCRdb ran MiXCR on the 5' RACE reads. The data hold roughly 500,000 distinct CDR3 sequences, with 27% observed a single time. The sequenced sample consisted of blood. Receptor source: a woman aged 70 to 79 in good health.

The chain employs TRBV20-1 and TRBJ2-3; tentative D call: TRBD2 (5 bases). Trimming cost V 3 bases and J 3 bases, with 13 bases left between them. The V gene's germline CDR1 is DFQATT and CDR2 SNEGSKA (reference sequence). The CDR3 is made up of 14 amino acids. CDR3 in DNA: TGCAGTGCTAGGGGGTCGGGGAAGACAGATACGCAGTATTTT. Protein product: CSARGSGKTDTQYF.

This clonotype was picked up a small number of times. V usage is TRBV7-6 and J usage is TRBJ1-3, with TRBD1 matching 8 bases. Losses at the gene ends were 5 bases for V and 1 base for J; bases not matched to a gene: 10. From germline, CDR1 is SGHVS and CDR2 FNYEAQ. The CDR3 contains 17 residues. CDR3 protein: CASSPRGTGFSGNTIYF. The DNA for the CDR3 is TGTGCCAGCAGCCCCAGGGGGACAGGTTTTTCTGGAAACACCATATATTTT.

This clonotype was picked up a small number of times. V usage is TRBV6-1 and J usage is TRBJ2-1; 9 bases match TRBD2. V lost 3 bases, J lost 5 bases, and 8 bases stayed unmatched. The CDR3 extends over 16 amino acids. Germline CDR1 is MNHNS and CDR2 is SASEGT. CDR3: CASSEWVLAGNNEQFF. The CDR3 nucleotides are TGTGCCAGCAGTGAGTGGGTACTAGCGGGTAACAATGAGCAGTTCTTC.

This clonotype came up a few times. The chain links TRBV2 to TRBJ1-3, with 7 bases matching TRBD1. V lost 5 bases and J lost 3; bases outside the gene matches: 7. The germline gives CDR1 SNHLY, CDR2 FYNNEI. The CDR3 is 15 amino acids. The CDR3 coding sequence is TGTGCCAGCAGTTCCCGACAGGGAGGTGGAAACACCATATATTTT. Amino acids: CASSSRQGGGNTIYF.

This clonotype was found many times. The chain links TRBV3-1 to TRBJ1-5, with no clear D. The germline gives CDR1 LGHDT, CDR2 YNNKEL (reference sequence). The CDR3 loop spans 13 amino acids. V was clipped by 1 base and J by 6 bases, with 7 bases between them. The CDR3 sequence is CASSQALVQPQHF. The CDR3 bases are TGTGCCAGCAGCCAAGCGTTGGTTCAGCCCCAGCATTTT.

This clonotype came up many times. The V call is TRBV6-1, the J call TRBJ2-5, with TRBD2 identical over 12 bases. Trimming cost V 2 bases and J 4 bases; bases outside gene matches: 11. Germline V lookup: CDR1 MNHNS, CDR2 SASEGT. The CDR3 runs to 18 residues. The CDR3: CASSEPTSGGYKGETQYF. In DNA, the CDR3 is TGTGCCAGCAGTGAACCGACTAGCGGGGGATACAAGGGAGAGACCCAGTACTTC.

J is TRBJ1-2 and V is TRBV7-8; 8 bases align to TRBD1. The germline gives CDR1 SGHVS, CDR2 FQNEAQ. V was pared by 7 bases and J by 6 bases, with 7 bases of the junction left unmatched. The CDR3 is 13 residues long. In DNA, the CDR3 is TGTGCCAGCACGGACAGGGTGTGGGATGGCTACACCTTC. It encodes CASTDRVWDGYTF.

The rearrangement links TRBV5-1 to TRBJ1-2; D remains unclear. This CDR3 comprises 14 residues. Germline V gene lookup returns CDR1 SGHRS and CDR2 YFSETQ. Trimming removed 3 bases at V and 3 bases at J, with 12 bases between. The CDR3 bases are TGCGCCAGCAGCTCAGAGACCTGGGACTATGGCTACACCTTC. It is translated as CASSSETWDYGYTF.

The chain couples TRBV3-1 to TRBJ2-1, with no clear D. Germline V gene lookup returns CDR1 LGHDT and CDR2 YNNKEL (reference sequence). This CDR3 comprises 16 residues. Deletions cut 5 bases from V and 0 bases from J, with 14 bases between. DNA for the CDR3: TGTGCCAGCAGCTCTTGGGGAACAAGCTCCTACAATGAGCAGTTCTTC. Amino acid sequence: CASSSWGTSSYNEQFF.

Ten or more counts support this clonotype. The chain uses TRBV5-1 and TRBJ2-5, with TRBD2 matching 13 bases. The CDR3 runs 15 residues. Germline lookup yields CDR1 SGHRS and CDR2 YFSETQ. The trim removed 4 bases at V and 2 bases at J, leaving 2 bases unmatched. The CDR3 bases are TGCGCCAGCAGCCCGGGACTAGCGGGACAAGAGACCCAGTACTTC. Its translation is CASSPGLAGQETQYF.

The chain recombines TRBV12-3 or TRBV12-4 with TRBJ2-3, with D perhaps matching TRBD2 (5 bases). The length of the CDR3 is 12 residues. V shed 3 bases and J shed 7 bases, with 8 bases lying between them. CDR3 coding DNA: TGTGCCAGCAGTTTCCAGCGGCATACGCAGTATTTT. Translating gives CASSFQRHTQYF.

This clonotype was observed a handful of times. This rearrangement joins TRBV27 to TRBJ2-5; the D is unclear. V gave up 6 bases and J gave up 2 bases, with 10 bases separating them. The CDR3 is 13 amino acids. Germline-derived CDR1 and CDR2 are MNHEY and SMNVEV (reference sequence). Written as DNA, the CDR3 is TGTGCCAGCAGCCAAAGGTGGCAAGAGACCCAGTACTTC. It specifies CASSQRWQETQYF.

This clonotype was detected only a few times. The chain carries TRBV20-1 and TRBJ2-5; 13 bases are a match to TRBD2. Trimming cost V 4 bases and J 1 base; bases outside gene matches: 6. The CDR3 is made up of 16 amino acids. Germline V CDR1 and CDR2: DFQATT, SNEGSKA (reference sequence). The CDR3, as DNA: TGCAGTGCTACCCGACTAGCGGGGGGCTCCCAAGAGACCCAGTACTTC. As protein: CSATRLAGGSQETQYF.

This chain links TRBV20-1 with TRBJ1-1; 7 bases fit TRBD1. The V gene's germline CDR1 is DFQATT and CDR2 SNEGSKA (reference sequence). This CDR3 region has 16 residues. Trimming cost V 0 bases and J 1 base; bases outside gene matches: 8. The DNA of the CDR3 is TGCAGTGCTAGAGATCCAGGCCAGGGGGGGAACACTGAAGCTTTCTTT. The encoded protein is CSARDPGQGGNTEAFF.

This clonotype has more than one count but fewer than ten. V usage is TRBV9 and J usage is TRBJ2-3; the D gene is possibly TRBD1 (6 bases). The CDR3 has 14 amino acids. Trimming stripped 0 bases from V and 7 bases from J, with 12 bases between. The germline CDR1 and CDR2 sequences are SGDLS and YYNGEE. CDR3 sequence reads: CASSVADWGHTQYF. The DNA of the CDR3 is TGTGCCAGCAGCGTAGCGGATTGGGGGCATACGCAGTATTTT.

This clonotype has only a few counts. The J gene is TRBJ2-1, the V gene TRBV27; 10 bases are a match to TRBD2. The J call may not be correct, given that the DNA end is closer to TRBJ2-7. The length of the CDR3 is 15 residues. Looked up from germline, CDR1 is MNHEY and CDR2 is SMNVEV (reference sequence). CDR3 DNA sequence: TGTGCCAGCAGTTTACAGAGCGGGGGGGCCTACGAGCAGTACTTC. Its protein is CASSLQSGGAYEQYF.

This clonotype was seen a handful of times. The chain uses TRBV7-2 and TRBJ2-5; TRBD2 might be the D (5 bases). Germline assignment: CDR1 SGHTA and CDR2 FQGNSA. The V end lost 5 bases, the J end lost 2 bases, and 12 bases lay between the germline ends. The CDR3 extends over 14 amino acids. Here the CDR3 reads CASSAGLQQETQYF. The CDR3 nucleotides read TGTGCCAGCAGCGCCGGACTGCAACAAGAGACCCAGTACTTC.

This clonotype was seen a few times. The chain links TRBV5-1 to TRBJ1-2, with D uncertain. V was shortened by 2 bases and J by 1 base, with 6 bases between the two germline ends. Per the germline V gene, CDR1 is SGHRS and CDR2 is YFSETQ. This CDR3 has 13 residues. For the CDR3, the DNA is TGCGCCAGCAGCTTTACTAATAACTATGGCTACACCTTC. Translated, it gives CASSFTNNYGYTF.

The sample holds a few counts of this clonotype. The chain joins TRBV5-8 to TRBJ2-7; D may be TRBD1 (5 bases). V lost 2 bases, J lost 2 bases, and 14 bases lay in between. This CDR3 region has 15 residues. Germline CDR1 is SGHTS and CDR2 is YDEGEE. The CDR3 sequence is CASSFGPDRTYEQYF. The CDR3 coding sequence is TGTGCCAGCAGCTTTGGGCCAGACAGAACCTACGAGCAGTACTTC.

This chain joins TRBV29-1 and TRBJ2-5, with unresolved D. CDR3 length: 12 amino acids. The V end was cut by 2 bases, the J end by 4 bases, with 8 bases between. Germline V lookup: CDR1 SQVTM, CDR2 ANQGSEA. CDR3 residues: CSVERIAETQYF. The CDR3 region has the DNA TGCAGCGTTGAACGGATCGCAGAGACCCAGTACTTC.